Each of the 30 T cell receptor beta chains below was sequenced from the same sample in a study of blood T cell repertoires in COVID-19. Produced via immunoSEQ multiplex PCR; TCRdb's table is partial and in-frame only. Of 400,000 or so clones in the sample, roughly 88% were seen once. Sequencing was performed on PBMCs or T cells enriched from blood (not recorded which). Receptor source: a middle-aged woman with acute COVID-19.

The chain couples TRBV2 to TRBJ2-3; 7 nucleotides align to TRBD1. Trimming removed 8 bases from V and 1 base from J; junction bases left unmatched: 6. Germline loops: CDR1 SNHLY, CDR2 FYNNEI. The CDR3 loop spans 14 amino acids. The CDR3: CASSGDSRTDTQYF. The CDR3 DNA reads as TGTGCCAGCTCAGGGGACAGTCGCACAGATACGCAGTATTTT. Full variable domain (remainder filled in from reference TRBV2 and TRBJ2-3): EPEVTQTPSHQVTQMGQEVILRCVPISNHLYFYWYRQILGQKVEFLVSFYNNEISEKSEIFDDQFSVERPDGSNFTLKIRSTKLEDSAMYFCASSGDSRTDTQYFGPGTRLTVL.

The CDR3 spells CSVPKGGSYGYTF. The CDR3 DNA reads as TGCAGCGTTCCGAAGGGAGGGTCCTATGGCTACACCTTC. The V and J genes are TRBV29-1 and TRBJ1-2; D ambiguous. Germline V gene data show CDR1 as SQVTM and CDR2 as ANQGSEA. This CDR3 spans 13 amino acids. Between the trimmed V and J ends, which lost 5 bases and 4 bases, there was a span of 14 bases.

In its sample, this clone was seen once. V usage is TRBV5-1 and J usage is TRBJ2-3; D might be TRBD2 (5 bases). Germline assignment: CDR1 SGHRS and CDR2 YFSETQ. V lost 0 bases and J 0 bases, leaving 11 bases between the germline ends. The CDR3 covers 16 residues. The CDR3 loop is CASSLEGRDSTDTQYF. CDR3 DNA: TGCGCCAGCAGCTTGGAGGGTCGGGATAGCACAGATACGCAGTATTTT.

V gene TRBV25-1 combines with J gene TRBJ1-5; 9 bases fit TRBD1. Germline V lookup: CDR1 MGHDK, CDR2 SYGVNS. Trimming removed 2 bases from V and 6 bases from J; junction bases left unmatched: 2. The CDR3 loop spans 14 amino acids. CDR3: CASSERQGGQPQHF. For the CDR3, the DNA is TGTGCCAGCAGTGAACGACAGGGGGGTCAGCCCCAGCATTTT.

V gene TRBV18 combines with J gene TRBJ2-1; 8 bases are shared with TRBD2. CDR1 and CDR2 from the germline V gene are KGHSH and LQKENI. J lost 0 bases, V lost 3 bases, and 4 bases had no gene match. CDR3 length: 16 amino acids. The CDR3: CASSPERGNSYNEQFF. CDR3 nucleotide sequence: TGTGCCAGCTCACCGGAGCGGGGGAACTCCTACAATGAGCAGTTCTTC.

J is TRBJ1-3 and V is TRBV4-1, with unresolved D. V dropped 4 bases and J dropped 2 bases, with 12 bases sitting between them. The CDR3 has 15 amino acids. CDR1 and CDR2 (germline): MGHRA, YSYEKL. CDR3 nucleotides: TGCGCCAGCAGCCCCTCAAGTGAGCCTGGAAACACCATATATTTT. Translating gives CASSPSSEPGNTIYF.

The chain's CDR3 is CASSLIGIREAEITDTQYF. The CDR3 bases are TGTGCCAGCAGCTTGATCGGTATTCGGGAGGCTGAGATCACAGATACGCAGTATTTT. The rearrangement uses TRBV5-6 and TRBJ2-3, with 7 bases identical to TRBD2. The CDR3 extends over 19 amino acids. CDR1 SGHDT and CDR2 YYEEEE come from the germline V gene. With V trimmed by 1 base and J by 2 bases, 16 bases remained unmatched.

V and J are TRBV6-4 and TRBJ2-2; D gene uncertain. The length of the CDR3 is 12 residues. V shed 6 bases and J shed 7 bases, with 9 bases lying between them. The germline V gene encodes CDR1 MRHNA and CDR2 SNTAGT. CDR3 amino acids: CASSLTGGELFF. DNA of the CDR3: TGTGCCAGCAGCCTCACGGGCGGGGAGCTGTTTTTT.

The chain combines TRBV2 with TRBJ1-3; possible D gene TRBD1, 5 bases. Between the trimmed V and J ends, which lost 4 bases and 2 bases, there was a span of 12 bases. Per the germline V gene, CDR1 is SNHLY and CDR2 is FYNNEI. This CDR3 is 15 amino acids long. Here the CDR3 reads CASSVEGAAGNTIYF. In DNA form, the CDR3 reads TGTGCCAGCAGTGTTGAAGGGGCAGCTGGAAACACCATATATTTT.

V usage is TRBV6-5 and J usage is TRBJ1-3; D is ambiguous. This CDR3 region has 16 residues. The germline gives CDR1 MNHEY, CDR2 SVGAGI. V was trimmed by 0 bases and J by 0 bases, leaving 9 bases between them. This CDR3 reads CASSYSRPYSGNTIYF. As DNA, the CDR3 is TGTGCCAGCAGTTACTCCAGGCCCTACTCTGGAAACACCATATATTTT.

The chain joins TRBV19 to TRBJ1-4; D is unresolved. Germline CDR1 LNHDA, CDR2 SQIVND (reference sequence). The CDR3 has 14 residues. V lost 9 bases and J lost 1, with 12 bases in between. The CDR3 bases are TGTGCCAGCCAAATCGGAGGAACTAATGAAAAACTGTTTTTT. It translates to CASQIGGTNEKLFF.

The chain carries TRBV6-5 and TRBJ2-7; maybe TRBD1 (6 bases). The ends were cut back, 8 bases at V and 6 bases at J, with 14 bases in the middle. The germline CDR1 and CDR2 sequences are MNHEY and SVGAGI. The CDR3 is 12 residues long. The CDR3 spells CASGYRVAEQYF. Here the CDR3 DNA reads TGTGCCAGCGGCTACAGGGTTGCCGAGCAGTACTTC.

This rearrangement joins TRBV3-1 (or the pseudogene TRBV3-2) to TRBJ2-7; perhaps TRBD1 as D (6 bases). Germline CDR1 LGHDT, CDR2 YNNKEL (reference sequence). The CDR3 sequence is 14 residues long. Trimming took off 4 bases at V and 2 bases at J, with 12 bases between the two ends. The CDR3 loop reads CASSLRTATYEQYF. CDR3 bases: TGTGCCAGCAGCCTCAGGACAGCTACCTACGAGCAGTACTTC.

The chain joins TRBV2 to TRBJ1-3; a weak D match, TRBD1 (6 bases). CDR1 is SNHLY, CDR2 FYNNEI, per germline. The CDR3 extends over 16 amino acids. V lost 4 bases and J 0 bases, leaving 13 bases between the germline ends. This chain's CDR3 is CASSVDSVISGNTIYF. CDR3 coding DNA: TGTGCCAGCAGTGTGGACAGTGTCATCTCTGGAAACACCATATATTTT.

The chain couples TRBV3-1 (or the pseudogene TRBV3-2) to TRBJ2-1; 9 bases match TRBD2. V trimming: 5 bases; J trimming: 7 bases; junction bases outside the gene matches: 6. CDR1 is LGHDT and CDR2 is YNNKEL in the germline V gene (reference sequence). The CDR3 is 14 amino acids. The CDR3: CASSYSGGSNEQFF. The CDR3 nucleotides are TGTGCCAGCAGCTATAGCGGGGGCTCGAATGAGCAGTTCTTC.

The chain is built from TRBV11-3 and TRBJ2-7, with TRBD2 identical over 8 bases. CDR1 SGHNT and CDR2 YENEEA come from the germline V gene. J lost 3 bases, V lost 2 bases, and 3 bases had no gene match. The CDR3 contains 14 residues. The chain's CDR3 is CASSLRGGIYEQYF. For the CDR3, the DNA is TGTGCCAGCAGCTTACGGGGGGGAATCTACGAGCAGTACTTC.

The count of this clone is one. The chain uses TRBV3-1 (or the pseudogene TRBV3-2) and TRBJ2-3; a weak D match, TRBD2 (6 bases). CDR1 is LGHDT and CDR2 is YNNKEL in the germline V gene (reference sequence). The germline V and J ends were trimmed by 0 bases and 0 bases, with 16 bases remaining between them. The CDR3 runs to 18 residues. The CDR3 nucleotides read TGTGCCAGCAGCCAAGATCTGGGGGGAGCCACTAGCACAGATACGCAGTATTTT. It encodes CASSQDLGGATSTDTQYF.

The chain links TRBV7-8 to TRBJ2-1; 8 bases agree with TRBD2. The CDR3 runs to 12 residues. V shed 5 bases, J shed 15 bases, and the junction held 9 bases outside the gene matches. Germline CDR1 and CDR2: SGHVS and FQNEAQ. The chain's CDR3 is CASSPRTSSPFF. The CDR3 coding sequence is TGTGCCAGCAGCCCCCGGACTAGCTCTCCGTTCTTC.

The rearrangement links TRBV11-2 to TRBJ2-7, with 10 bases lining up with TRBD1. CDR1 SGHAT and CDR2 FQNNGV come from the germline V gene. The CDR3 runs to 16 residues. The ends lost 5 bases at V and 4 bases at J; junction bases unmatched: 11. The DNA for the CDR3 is TGTGCCAGCAGCACCTTTGGGGGACAGGGGAGTTACGAGCAGTACTTC. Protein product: CASSTFGGQGSYEQYF.

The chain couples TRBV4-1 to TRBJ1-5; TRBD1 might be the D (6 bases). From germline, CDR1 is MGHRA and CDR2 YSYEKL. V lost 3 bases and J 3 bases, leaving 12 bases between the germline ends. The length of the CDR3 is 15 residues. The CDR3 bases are TGCGCCAGCAGCCAGGAAACAGGGTTCAATCAGCCCCAGCATTTT. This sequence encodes CASSQETGFNQPQHF.

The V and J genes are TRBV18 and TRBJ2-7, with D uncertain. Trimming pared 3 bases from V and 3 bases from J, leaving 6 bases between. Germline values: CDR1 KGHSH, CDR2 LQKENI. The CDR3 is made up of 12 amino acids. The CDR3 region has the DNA TGTGCCAGCTCACCCGTTAACTACGAGCAGTACTTC. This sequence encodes CASSPVNYEQYF.

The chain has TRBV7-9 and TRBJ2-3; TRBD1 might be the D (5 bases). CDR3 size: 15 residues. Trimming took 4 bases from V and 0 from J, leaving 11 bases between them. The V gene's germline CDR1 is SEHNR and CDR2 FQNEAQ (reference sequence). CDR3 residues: CASSSHGQSTDTQYF. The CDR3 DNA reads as TGTGCCAGCAGCTCTCACGGACAAAGCACAGATACGCAGTATTTT.

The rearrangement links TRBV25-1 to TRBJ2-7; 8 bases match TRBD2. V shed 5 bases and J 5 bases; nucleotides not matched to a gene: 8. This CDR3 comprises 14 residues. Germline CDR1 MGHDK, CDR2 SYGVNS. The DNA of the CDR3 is TGTGCCAGCAGTCCCAACGGGGGGGCTGACGAGCAGTACTTC. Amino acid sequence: CASSPNGGADEQYF.

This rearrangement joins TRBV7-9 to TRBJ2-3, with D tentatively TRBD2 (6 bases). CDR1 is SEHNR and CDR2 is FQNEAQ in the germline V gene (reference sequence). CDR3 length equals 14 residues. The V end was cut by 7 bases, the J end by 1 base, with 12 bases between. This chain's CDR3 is CASTIGEGTDTQYF. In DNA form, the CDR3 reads TGTGCCAGCACCATAGGGGAGGGCACAGATACGCAGTATTTT.

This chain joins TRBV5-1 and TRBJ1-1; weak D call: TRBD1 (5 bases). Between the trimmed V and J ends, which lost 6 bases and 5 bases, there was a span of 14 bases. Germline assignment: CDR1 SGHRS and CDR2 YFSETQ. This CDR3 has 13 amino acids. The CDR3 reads CASTYSRDTEAFF. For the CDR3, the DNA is TGCGCCAGCACTTACTCCAGGGATACTGAAGCTTTCTTT.

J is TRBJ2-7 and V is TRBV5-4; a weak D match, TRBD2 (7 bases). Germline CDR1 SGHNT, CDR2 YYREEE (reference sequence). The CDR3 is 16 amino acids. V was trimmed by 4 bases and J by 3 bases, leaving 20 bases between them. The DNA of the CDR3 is TGTGCCAGCAGCGGCCCCCGGAGGGGGGGCCTCTACGAGCAGTACTTC. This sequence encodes CASSGPRRGGLYEQYF.

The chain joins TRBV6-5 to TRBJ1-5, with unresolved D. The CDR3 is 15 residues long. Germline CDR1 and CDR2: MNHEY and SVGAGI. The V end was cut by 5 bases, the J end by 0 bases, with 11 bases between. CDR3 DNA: TGTGCCAGCAGTCCCCTTGTTAATAGCAATCAGCCCCAGCATTTT. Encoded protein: CASSPLVNSNQPQHF.

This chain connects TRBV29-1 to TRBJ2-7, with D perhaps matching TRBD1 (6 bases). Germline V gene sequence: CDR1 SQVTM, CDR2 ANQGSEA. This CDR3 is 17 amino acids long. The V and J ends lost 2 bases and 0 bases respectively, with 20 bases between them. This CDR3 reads CSVEIGQRPWGSYEQYF. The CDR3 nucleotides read TGCAGCGTTGAAATAGGACAGCGCCCCTGGGGCTCCTACGAGCAGTACTTC.

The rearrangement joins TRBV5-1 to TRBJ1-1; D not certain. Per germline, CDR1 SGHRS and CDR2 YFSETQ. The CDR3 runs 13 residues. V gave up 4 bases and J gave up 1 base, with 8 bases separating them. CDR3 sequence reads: CASSERQNTEAFF. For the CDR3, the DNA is TGCGCCAGCAGCGAAAGACAGAACACTGAAGCTTTCTTT. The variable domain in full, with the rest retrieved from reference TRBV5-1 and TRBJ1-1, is KAGVTQTPRYLIKTRGQQVTLSCSPISGHRSVSWYQQTPGQGLQFLFEYFSETQRNKGNFPGRFSGRQFSNSRSEMNVSTLELGDSALYLCASSERQNTEAFFGQGTRLTVV.

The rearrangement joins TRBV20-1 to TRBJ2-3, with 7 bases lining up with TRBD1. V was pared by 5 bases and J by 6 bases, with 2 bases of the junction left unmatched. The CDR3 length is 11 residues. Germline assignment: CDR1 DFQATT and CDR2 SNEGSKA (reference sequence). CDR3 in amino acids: CSADRADTQYF. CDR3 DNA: TGCAGTGCTGACAGGGCGGATACGCAGTATTTT.